This is a list of T cell receptor beta chains from one sample in a study of T cell responses to AZD1222 COVID-19 vaccine. Some clones are missing from TCRdb's copy, which holds only in-frame ones; the method was immunoSEQ multiplex PCR. Of about 150,000 clones detected, roughly nine tenths appear once; the ten largest clones hold around 3%. The specimen comprised peripheral blood, sampled on day 0 of AZD1222 vaccination. The source is an adult in good health. The conserved cysteine and the conserved F or W are not part of the CDR3 here. Only part of the rows carry a size: once, few, many, or a class if the clone is expanded.

>TRBV5-4|once
ASSLVRGGQDTQY
>TRBV28|.
ASSSGQGRYYGYT
>TRBV5-6|.
ASSLKGTDTQY
>TRBV3-1/TRBV3-2|.
ASSRRGQGAYTQY
>TRBV19|.
ASSITAFSNQPQH
>TRBV3-1/TRBV3-2|.
ASSQELTGGYGYT
>TRBV29-1|.
SVVGTGQSYT
>TRBV20-1|.
SVGRSYEQY
>TRBV12-3/TRBV12-4|.
ASRSLRGTEAF
>TRBV11-2|.
ASSSQMNQPQH